The 17 T cell receptor beta chains given below trace back to one sample, sequenced in a study of T and B cells in COVID-19 patients. Each TRB amplification used roughly 220-550 ng of genomic DNA from blood. TRB rearrangements were amplified by multiplex PCR with BIOMED2 TRB-A/B primers. Using its own MiXCR run on the multiplex PCR reads, TCRdb lists one record per CDR3 protein. The repertoire has fewer than 8,500 distinct CDR3 sequences, 20% to 30% of them found once; the top ten carry more than 9.5%. Sequencing was carried out using blood. The receptors were sampled from a human donor with active COVID-19.

The rearrangement links TRBV14 to TRBJ1-6; the D is unclear. CDR1 is SGHDN and CDR2 is FVKESK in the germline V gene. This CDR3 has 13 amino acids. The V end was cut by 1 base, the J end by 14 bases, with 12 bases between. The CDR3 sequence: CASSQGPGVTLHF. CDR3 nucleotides: TGTGCCAGCAGCCAAGGCCCGGGAGTGACCCTCCACTTT.

This clonotype was seen more than once but under ten times. The genes are TRBV7-2 and TRBJ2-7; D gene ambiguous. CDR3 length: 13 residues. Trimming removed 5 bases from V and 4 bases from J, with 12 bases in between. Germline V gene data show CDR1 as SGHTA and CDR2 as FQGNSA. CDR3 bases: TGTGCCAGCAGCCTAGAGTCGAGTTACGAGCAGTACTTC. It yields the protein CASSLESSYEQYF.

This clonotype has a handful of counts. The rearrangement links TRBV5-1 to TRBJ2-2, with 7 bases aligning to TRBD2. CDR1 SGHRS and CDR2 YFSETQ come from the germline V gene. The CDR3 is 16 amino acids. The ends lost 3 bases at V and 2 bases at J; junction bases unmatched: 7. In nucleotides, the CDR3 is TGCGCCAGCAGCTATTCCGGGACTACAAACACCGGGGAGCTGTTTTTT. It codes for CASSYSGTTNTGELFF.

This clonotype has only a few counts. The chain recombines TRBV4-3 with TRBJ1-5, with D unclear. The CDR3 length is 15 residues. The V end was cut by 2 bases, the J end by 2 bases, with 10 bases between. Germline CDR1 and CDR2: LGHNA and YSLEER. Here the CDR3 DNA reads TGCGCCAGCAGCCAATCCCTTGGAGGCAATCAGCCCCAGCATTTT. This gives the protein CASSQSLGGNQPQHF.

This clonotype was seen once. The chain has TRBV20-1 and TRBJ2-3; 7 bases fit TRBD1. Looked up from germline, CDR1 is DFQATT and CDR2 is SNEGSKA (reference sequence). The CDR3 is 15 amino acids. The junction had 8 bases not matched to a gene; V was cut back by 5 bases and J by 0 bases. In DNA, the CDR3 is TGCAGTGCTGGACACAGGGGAGTAAGCACAGATACGCAGTATTTT. It codes for CSAGHRGVSTDTQYF.

The CDR3 loop is CASSLRTGEGSPLHF. In DNA, the CDR3 is TGTGCCAGCAGCTTACGGACAGGGGAAGGTTCACCCCTCCACTTT. The chain couples TRBV11-3 to TRBJ1-6; TRBD1 matches at 9 bases. J lost 9 bases, V lost 2 bases, and 5 bases had no gene match. Germline loops: CDR1 SGHNT, CDR2 YENEEA. This CDR3 is 15 amino acids long.

CDR3: CASSSGTSGRGETQYF. CDR3 sequence (DNA): TGTGCCAGCAGCTCCGGGACTAGCGGCCGGGGAGAGACCCAGTACTTC. V gene TRBV11-3 combines with J gene TRBJ2-5; 11 nucleotides line up with TRBD2. The germline CDR1 and CDR2 sequences are SGHNT and YENEEA. The CDR3 length is 16 residues. Trimming at V came to 4 bases and at J to 4 bases, leaving 8 bases not matched to a gene.

In DNA, the CDR3 is TGTGCCAGCAGCTTACACAGGGAGGGTGACGAAAAACTGTTTTTT. It translates to CASSLHREGDEKLFF. The chain has TRBV5-5 and TRBJ1-4; tentatively, D is TRBD1 (6 bases). The germline V and J ends were trimmed by 2 bases and 8 bases, with 16 bases remaining between them. Germline V lookup: CDR1 SGHKS, CDR2 YYEKEE (reference sequence). This CDR3 has 15 amino acids.

This clonotype is termed medium-sized (0.01 to 0.1%). V gene TRBV27 combines with J gene TRBJ2-3; 9 nucleotides line up with TRBD1. CDR1 MNHEY and CDR2 SMNVEV come from the germline V gene (reference sequence). This CDR3 has 14 residues. J lost 3 bases, V lost 6 bases, and 4 bases had no gene match. The CDR3 sequence: CASRWDRVTDTQYF. The CDR3, as DNA: TGTGCCAGCAGATGGGACAGGGTTACAGATACGCAGTATTTT.

Within the sample, this clonotype is large (0.1 to 1%). V gene TRBV19 combines with J gene TRBJ2-3, with 11 bases fitting TRBD2. The CDR3 consists of 17 residues. With V trimmed by 4 bases and J by 0 bases, 6 bases remained unmatched. From germline, CDR1 is LNHDA and CDR2 SQIVND (reference sequence). The CDR3 spells CASSKGTSGTSTDTQYF. CDR3 DNA: TGTGCCAGTAGTAAGGGGACTAGCGGCACTAGCACAGATACGCAGTATTTT.

The chain recombines TRBV5-1 with TRBJ2-1; 9 nucleotides align to TRBD2. Germline trimming cut 4 bases from V and 7 bases from J; bases unmatched to any gene: 9. CDR3 size: 15 residues. Germline lookup yields CDR1 SGHRS and CDR2 YFSETQ. This chain's CDR3 is CASSPGGLAGNEQFF. CDR3 coding DNA: TGCGCCAGCAGCCCGGGCGGGCTAGCGGGGAATGAGCAGTTCTTC.

This clonotype is categorized as medium-sized (0.01 to 0.1%). The chain employs TRBV30 and TRBJ2-7; D is possibly TRBD1 (6 bases). This CDR3 spans 21 amino acids. Germline CDR1 reads GTSNPN; CDR2 reads SVGIG (reference sequence). With 0 bases removed from V and 2 bases from J, the gap between germline ends came to 32 bases. The CDR3 region is CAWSVSRRDTGSLAGTYEQYF. The CDR3 nucleotides read TGTGCCTGGAGTGTATCCCGTCGGGACACGGGTTCTTTGGCGGGTACCTACGAGCAGTACTTC.

By sample share, this clonotype is medium-sized. The chain is built from TRBV27 and TRBJ2-7; the D is unclear. The V gene's germline CDR1 is MNHEY and CDR2 SMNVEV (reference sequence). The CDR3 has 14 residues. V was shortened by 3 bases and J by 4 bases, with 13 bases between the two germline ends. The CDR3 DNA is TGTGCCAGCAGTTTTTCCATTGGGCCGTACGAGCAGTACTTC. This sequence encodes CASSFSIGPYEQYF.

The sample holds many counts of this clonotype. This rearrangement joins TRBV19 to TRBJ2-4; 13 nucleotides align to TRBD2. This CDR3 comprises 19 residues. V lost 0 bases, J lost 0 bases, and 5 bases stayed unmatched. The V gene's germline CDR1 is LNHDA and CDR2 SQIVND (reference sequence). CDR3 sequence reads: CASSIDLGLAGVAKNIQYF. The CDR3, as DNA: TGTGCCAGTAGTATAGATCTTGGACTAGCGGGAGTAGCCAAAAACATTCAGTACTTC.

This sequence joins TRBV20-1 and TRBJ2-3; 14 bases map to TRBD2. The length of the CDR3 is 15 residues. Germline CDR1 DFQATT, CDR2 SNEGSKA (reference sequence). The junction had 5 bases not matched to a gene; V was cut back by 3 bases and J by 6 bases. The CDR3, as DNA: TGCAGTGCTAGGACTAGCGGGAGGGTGATGGATACGCAGTATTTT. This encodes CSARTSGRVMDTQYF.

A few counts support this clonotype. The V and J genes are TRBV6-1 and TRBJ1-2; maybe TRBD1 (6 bases). V was clipped by 5 bases and J by 5 bases, with 21 bases between them. The CDR3 runs to 16 residues. The germline CDR1 and CDR2 sequences are MNHNS and SASEGT. In DNA form, the CDR3 reads TGTGCCAGCAGTCCCAAAGGGAGTGGACAGCTGTATGGCTACACCTTC. Amino acids: CASSPKGSGQLYGYTF.

The chain has TRBV6-1 and TRBJ2-1; 10 bases fit TRBD1. Looked up from germline, CDR1 is MNHNS and CDR2 is SASEGT. Trimming at V came to 6 bases and at J to 5 bases, leaving 7 bases not matched to a gene. This CDR3 region has 15 residues. The DNA for the CDR3 is TGTGCCAGCAGGAAAGGGACAGGGGCCAACAATGAGCAGTTCTTC. It codes for CASRKGTGANNEQFF.